This entry concerns a single TCR beta chain. Its antigen is still unknown. The Oncomine TCR Beta short-read assay was what sequenced the DNA obtained from cultured CD4+ T cells. TCRdb itself ran the PCR reads through MiXCR, one entry per CDR3 protein. The sample lists 9,500 to 15,000 distinct CDR3 sequences, 53% seen once, with roughly 33% in the top ten. The data stem from a study of vaccination and CD4 T cells after COVID-19. Study background: Overlapping spike peptides from SARS-CoV-2, HCoV-NL63, HCoV-OC43 and HCoV-229E served to stimulate the cells. Overall study results and limits: The appearance of a median approximately 90% of reactive clones in convalescent patients occurred only post-vaccination.

Treatment meaning: roughly 10-day PBMC culture with coronavirus spike peptide pools or control peptides (ViraFEST assay). Looked up from germline, CDR1 is LNHDA and CDR2 is SQIVND (reference sequence). The CDR3 has 13 residues. V was shortened by 3 bases and J by 6 bases, with 8 bases between the two germline ends. This rearrangement joins TRBV19 to TRBJ2-2; no clear D gene. The material sequenced was CD4+ T cells from blood, cultured in vitro. The origin of this receptor is a human donor who had recovered from COVID-19. CDR3 DNA: TGTGCCAGTAGTATCCTAAGTGCCGGGGAGCTGTTTTTT. This sequence encodes CASSILSAGELFF.